A selection of T cell receptor beta chains follows, all from one sample in a study of cytomegalovirus exposure and HLA in healthy donors. Profiling relied on immunoSEQ multiplex PCR, and the TCRdb table lists in-frame clones only, not all of them. The table includes about 240,000 clones, over 80% detected once. Specimen: PBMCs. The receptors were sampled from a woman in her thirties or forties in good health and CMV-seropositive. Both conserved end residues are part of each CDR3. The D gene is left open where the match is weak. The size entry is marked missing in some rows and otherwise reads once, few, many or a size class.

d_gene,j_gene,abundance,v_gene,CDR3aa,CDR3nt
.,TRBJ1-5,.,TRBV4-3,CASSQDGGSNQPQHF,TGCGCCAGCAGCCAAGACGGGGGTAGCAATCAGCCCCAGCATTTT
.,TRBJ2-5,.,TRBV4-3,CASSQAPRETQYF,TGCGCCAGCAGCCAAGCCCCCCGAGAGACCCAGTACTTC
.,TRBJ1-3,.,TRBV15,CATSGGGSGNTIYF,TGTGCCACCAGCGGGGGGGGCTCTGGAAACACCATATATTTT
.,TRBJ1-2,.,TRBV29-1,CSVTGSYGYTF,TGCAGCGTGACAGGTTCTTATGGCTACACCTTC
TRBD1,TRBJ1-1,.,TRBV27,CASGDSPEAFF,TGTGCCAGCGGGGACAGTCCTGAAGCTTTCTTT
TRBD2,TRBJ2-7,.,TRBV7-2,CASSPTSGGTYEQYF,TGTGCCAGCAGTCCGACTAGCGGAGGGACCTACGAGCAGTACTTC
TRBD2,TRBJ2-5,.,TRBV5-4,CASSSTNSGRARETQYF,TGTGCCAGCAGCTCAACCAATAGCGGGAGGGCCCGAGAGACCCAGTACTTC
TRBD1,TRBJ1-6,once,TRBV4-3,CASSQDWGDRASPLHF,TGCGCCAGCAGCCAAGATTGGGGGGACAGGGCTTCACCCCTCCACTTT
TRBD2,TRBJ2-1,.,TRBV6-5,CASSRRLAANNEQFF,TGTGCCAGCAGCCGCCGCCTAGCGGCAAACAATGAGCAGTTCTTC
TRBD1,TRBJ1-2,.,TRBV30,CAWKDRGADGYTF,TGTGCCTGGAAAGACAGGGGAGCGGATGGCTACACCTTC
.,TRBJ1-1,few,TRBV2,CASSDPSVSAHTEAFF,TGTGCCAGCAGTGATCCCAGTGTCTCAGCGCACACTGAAGCTTTCTTT
.,TRBJ1-1,.,TRBV28,CASTQVKTEAFF,TGTGCCAGCACACAGGTAAAAACTGAAGCTTTCTTT
TRBD1,TRBJ2-3,.,TRBV27,CASSTYRGGGTDTQYF,TGTGCCAGCAGTACTTACAGGGGTGGAGGCACAGATACGCAGTATTTT
.,TRBJ1-4,.,TRBV12-5,CASGLSGIEKLFF,TGTGCTAGTGGTTTGTCGGGGATTGAAAAACTGTTTTTT
TRBD2,TRBJ2-3,.,TRBV4-2,CASSPEGQRGGRTDTQYF,TGTGCCAGCAGCCCCGAAGGCCAGCGGGGGGGCCGGACAGATACGCAGTATTTT
TRBD1,TRBJ1-1,.,TRBV19,CASSTGTGYMNTEAFF,TGTGCCAGTAGTACGGGGACAGGGTATATGAACACTGAAGCTTTCTTT
TRBD1,TRBJ1-1,.,TRBV6-5,CASSYVGTGGEAFF,TGTGCCAGCAGTTACGTTGGGACAGGGGGTGAAGCTTTCTTT
TRBD1,TRBJ1-1,.,TRBV5-1,CASSQGTAEAFF,TGCGCCAGCAGCCAGGGGACAGCTGAAGCTTTCTTT
TRBD2,TRBJ2-7,.,TRBV30,CAWNGGSSYEQYF,TGTGCCTGGAACGGGGGGAGCTCCTACGAGCAGTACTTC